Listed below are T cell receptor beta chains from one sample, sequenced in a study of Ad26.COV2.S vaccination and SARS-CoV-2 variants. Profiled with immunoSEQ multiplex PCR; TCRdb holds only in-frame clones, not every one. The sample has just over 350,000 clones, about 92% seen once; the top ten hold 3.9%. The material was peripheral blood, obtained after recovery from COVID-19. The receptors originated from a human donor who had recovered from COVID-19. The CDR3 runs from the conserved cysteine through the conserved F or W. Each record gives: CDR3 protein, CDR3 DNA, J gene, V gene, D gene, clone size. A D gene is named only where the DNA matches it firmly. For some rows the clone size is stated as once, few or many, or as a class when expanded; others skip it.

CASSQDLGLRGAFF TGTGCCAGCAGCCAAGATCTCGGACTCCGGGGGGCTTTCTTT TRBJ1-1 TRBV3-1/TRBV3-2 NA once
CASSLYRPADTQYF TGTGCCAGCAGTTTATACAGGCCCGCAGATACGCAGTATTTT TRBJ2-3 TRBV27 NA NA
CASSLSIGTSGGAVNEQFF TGTGCCAGCAGTTTATCTATTGGGACTAGCGGGGGGGCGGTCAATGAGCAGTTCTTC TRBJ2-1 TRBV27 TRBD2 once
CASSLNQYGYTF TGTGCCAGTAGCCTAAATCAGTATGGCTACACCTTC TRBJ1-2 TRBV19 NA NA
CASSNGYQETQYF TGCGCCAGCAGCAACGGGTACCAAGAGACCCAGTACTTC TRBJ2-5 TRBV4-1 NA NA
CASRERLAGSYEQYF TGTGCCAGCAGGGAGCGGCTAGCGGGGTCCTACGAGCAGTACTTC TRBJ2-7 TRBV6-5 TRBD2 NA
CASSLTGQGSNQPQHF TGTGCCAGCAGCCTCACTGGACAGGGAAGCAATCAGCCCCAGCATTTT TRBJ1-5 TRBV3-1/TRBV3-2 TRBD1 NA
CASRKDRRDTGELFF TGCGCCAGCAGGAAGGACAGGAGAGACACCGGGGAGCTGTTTTTT TRBJ2-2 TRBV10-2 TRBD1 NA
CSVGRADGYTF TGCAGCGTCGGACGGGCTGATGGCTACACCTTC TRBJ1-2 TRBV29-1 NA once
CASSVEGYGGDTQYF TGTGCCAGCAGCGTAGAGGGGTATGGGGGAGATACGCAGTATTTT TRBJ2-3 TRBV9 NA NA
CASSQVDSSYTEAFF TGCGCCAGCAGCCAAGTAGACAGTTCCTACACTGAAGCTTTCTTT TRBJ1-1 TRBV4-3 NA NA
CASSFTGELFF TGCGCCAGCAGCTTTACCGGGGAGCTGTTTTTT TRBJ2-2 TRBV5-1 NA NA
CSARDGTQYF TGCAGTGCTAGAGACGGGACGCAGTATTTT TRBJ2-3 TRBV20-1 NA NA
CASSFGVADSGNTIYF TGTGCCAGCAGTTTTGGGGTGGCGGACTCTGGAAACACCATATATTTT TRBJ1-3 TRBV6-5 NA NA
CASSSRDRGNTEAFF TGTGCCAGCAGCTCCCGGGACAGGGGGAACACTGAAGCTTTCTTT TRBJ1-1 TRBV7-8 TRBD1 NA
CASSREAQGEKLFF TGCGCCAGCAGCCGTGAGGCCCAGGGAGAAAAACTGTTTTTT TRBJ1-4 TRBV4-3 NA NA
CASSDSGWGTSYNEQFF TGTGCCAGCAGTGACTCGGGGTGGGGTACCTCCTACAATGAGCAGTTCTTC TRBJ2-1 TRBV25-1 NA NA
CASSPAGVSGYTF TGCGCCAGCAGCCCTGCGGGGGTGAGTGGCTACACCTTC TRBJ1-2 TRBV5-1 NA NA
CASGLDGTYGYTF TGTGCCAGCGGCCTTGACGGAACCTATGGCTACACCTTC TRBJ1-2 TRBV5-5 NA NA
CASSRGRGELFF TGTGCCAGCAGCCGAGGAAGGGGAGAGCTGTTTTTT TRBJ2-2 TRBV5-5 NA once
CSVEGGSGGYTF TGCAGCGTTGAAGGGGGCTCAGGTGGCTACACCTTC TRBJ1-2 TRBV29-1 NA NA
CASSSRLAGAQETQYF TGTGCCAGCAGCTCCAGACTAGCGGGGGCTCAAGAGACCCAGTACTTC TRBJ2-5 TRBV7-9 TRBD2 NA
CASSVSRADTQYF TGTGCCAGCAGCGTCTCCAGGGCAGATACGCAGTATTTT TRBJ2-3 TRBV9 NA once
CASSLAGGNSYNEQFF TGTGCCAGCAGTTTAGCGGGGGGAAATTCCTACAATGAGCAGTTCTTC TRBJ2-1 TRBV9 TRBD2 NA
CASSEPGTSRDEQYF TGTGCCAGCAGTGAACCCGGCACCTCGCGAGACGAGCAGTACTTC TRBJ2-7 TRBV6-1 NA NA
CAIRDRGLGTGELFF TGTGCCATCAGGGACAGGGGGCTTGGCACCGGGGAGCTGTTTTTT TRBJ2-2 TRBV10-3 TRBD1 NA
CASSPLRAREDTQYF TGTGCCAGCAGTCCCTTACGAGCGAGGGAGGATACGCAGTATTTT TRBJ2-3 TRBV27 NA once
CATSSGTESFNEKLFF TGTGCCACCAGCAGTGGGACGGAGAGCTTTAATGAAAAACTGTTTTTT TRBJ1-4 TRBV15 NA once
CASNLQGVTEAFF TGTGCCAGCAATTTGCAAGGTGTCACTGAAGCTTTCTTT TRBJ1-1 TRBV7-2 NA NA
CASSLGGATNEKLFF TGTGCCAGCAGCTTAGGGGGGGCGACTAATGAAAAACTGTTTTTT TRBJ1-4 TRBV11-2 NA NA
CASSLRANYGYTF TGTGCCAGCAGCTTGAGGGCAAACTATGGCTACACCTTC TRBJ1-2 TRBV5-6 NA NA
CASSSTGGFQETQYF TGTGCCAGTAGCTCGACAGGGGGTTTCCAAGAGACCCAGTACTTC TRBJ2-5 TRBV19 TRBD1 few
CASGVGQSWAQYF TGTGCCAGCGGGGTCGGACAGTCCTGGGCCCAGTACTTC TRBJ2-5 TRBV12-3/TRBV12-4 NA NA
CASSPSGEPQHF TGTGCCAGCAGCCCCAGTGGAGAGCCCCAGCATTTT TRBJ1-5 TRBV2 NA NA
CASSLGRLGGAQETQYF TGTGCCAGCAGCTTGGGGCGCCTAGGGGGGGCTCAAGAGACCCAGTACTTC TRBJ2-5 TRBV5-8 NA NA
CASSVAPNSYEQYF TGTGCCAGCAGCGTAGCTCCGAACTCCTACGAGCAGTACTTC TRBJ2-7 TRBV9 NA NA
CASSYPFGEGNTEAFF TGTGCCAGCAGTTACCCCTTCGGGGAGGGAAACACTGAAGCTTTCTTT TRBJ1-1 TRBV6-2/TRBV6-3 NA NA
CSVEFPRDLNEQFF TGCAGCGTTGAATTCCCTAGAGATCTCAATGAGCAGTTCTTC TRBJ2-1 TRBV29-1 NA NA
CATSSWGQTRYSNQPQHF TGTGCCACTTCCTCTTGGGGACAGACCCGTTATAGCAATCAGCCCCAGCATTTT TRBJ1-5 TRBV19 TRBD1 NA
CASSLVRQGLGEAFF TGTGCCAGCAGCTTGGTACGCCAGGGGCTTGGTGAAGCTTTCTTT TRBJ1-1 TRBV5-4 NA NA
CASSRYTDSIAGNTIYF TGTGCCAGCAGCCGATACACCGACAGTATTGCTGGAAACACCATATATTTT TRBJ1-3 TRBV11-2 NA NA
CASSLGEGGIYGYTF TGTGCCAGCAGCTTAGGGGAGGGGGGTATCTATGGCTACACCTTC TRBJ1-2 TRBV7-2 NA NA